The rows below give T cell receptor beta chains drawn from one sample of a study of human T cells and chemical hapten exposure. Each CDR3 protein gets one entry after TCRdb re-called the RACE reads with MiXCR. The table lists 44,000 or so distinct CDR3 sequences, 3.7% of them singletons. The sample taken for sequencing was whole blood. The receptors here all came from a human donor in good health. Some clones in this sample may be carry-over from other donors' samples. Each CDR3 is given with its conserved first and last residue. The D gene is left open where the match is weak. Size is omitted from some rows. Given values are once, few, many or a class for expanded clones.

TRBV5-1,NA,many,TRBJ2-3,CASSLAKVAGADTQYF,TGCGCCAGCAGCTTGGCCAAGGTAGCCGGAGCAGATACGCAGTATTTT
TRBV28,TRBD1,many,TRBJ2-5,CASSWDRGETQYF,TGTGCCAGCAGCTGGGACAGGGGTGAGACCCAGTACTTC
TRBV25-1,NA,many,TRBJ1-1,CASSDRRSTAEAFF,TGTGCCAGCAGTGATCGCCGATCGACCGCTGAAGCTTTCTTT
TRBV5-1,NA,many,TRBJ2-5,CASSPSQETQYF,TGCGCCAGCAGCCCCTCCCAAGAGACCCAGTACTTC
TRBV27,NA,many,TRBJ2-3,CASSVGSSTQYF,TGTGCCAGCAGTGTAGGGTCCTCTACGCAGTATTTT
TRBV20-1,TRBD2,many,TRBJ2-3,CSASGLAAGTDTQYF,TGCAGTGCTAGTGGACTAGCGGCGGGCACAGATACGCAGTATTTT
TRBV10-3,NA,many,TRBJ2-4,CAISDEFKSPGGIQYF,TGTGCCATCAGTGATGAGTTTAAGTCTCCTGGGGGCATTCAGTACTTC
TRBV20-1,NA,few,TRBJ2-7,CSATTGTDLYEQYF,TGCAGTGCTACAACCGGGACTGACTTATACGAGCAGTACTTC
TRBV2,NA,few,TRBJ1-1,CASQNRDPWTGAFF,TGTGCCAGTCAGAACCGCGACCCCTGGACCGGGGCTTTCTTT
TRBV11-1,TRBD1,NA,TRBJ1-1,CASRMDRGNAEAFF,TGTGCCAGCAGAATGGACAGGGGTAACGCTGAAGCTTTCTTT
TRBV6-2/TRBV6-3,NA,many,TRBJ1-1,CASSHPGIQFMNTEAFF,TGTGCCAGCAGCCACCCAGGGATACAGTTCATGAACACTGAAGCTTTCTTT
TRBV29-1,NA,many,TRBJ2-1,CSVAYNEQFF,TGCAGCGTTGCCTACAATGAGCAGTTCTTC
TRBV20-1,TRBD1,many,TRBJ1-1,CSARDPGQGGEAFF,TGCAGTGCTAGAGACCCGGGACAGGGCGGTGAAGCTTTCTTT
TRBV6-5,NA,many,TRBJ2-6,CASNELGGANVLTF,TGTGCCAGCAATGAGCTTGGAGGGGCCAACGTCCTGACTTTC
TRBV11-1,NA,many,TRBJ1-2,CASSPDPDSNGYTF,TGTGCCAGCAGCCCAGACCCGGACAGTAATGGCTACACCTTC
TRBV6-6,NA,few,TRBJ1-2,CASSPRRTDYGYTF,TGTGCCAGCAGCCCTAGGAGGACCGACTATGGCTACACCTTC
TRBV20-1,NA,NA,TRBJ2-7,CSARVRSTSYEQYF,TGCAGTGCTAGGGTTCGGTCCACCTCCTACGAGCAGTACTTC
TRBV20-1,NA,medium-sized,TRBJ2-7,CSAPHGPAYEQYF,TGCAGTGCTCCACATGGGCCGGCCTACGAGCAGTACTTC
TRBV3-1,NA,many,TRBJ1-3,CASSRGYSSGNTIYF,TGTGCCAGCAGCCGAGGGTACTCATCTGGAAACACCATATATTTT
TRBV29-1,NA,once,TRBJ2-2,CSVDRDTGELFF,TGCAGCGTTGATAGGGATACCGGGGAGCTGTTTTTT
TRBV4-2,TRBD2,many,TRBJ2-2,CASSAGLAGVGPTGELFF,TGTGCCAGCAGCGCGGGACTAGCGGGAGTAGGCCCCACCGGGGAGCTGTTTTTT
TRBV28,NA,few,TRBJ1-1,CASKENTEAFF,TGTGCCAGCAAGGAGAACACTGAAGCTTTCTTT
TRBV29-1,TRBD2,many,TRBJ2-7,CSAILTRAGGPDEQYF,TGCAGCGCTATCTTAACTAGAGCGGGAGGGCCGGACGAGCAGTACTTC
TRBV30,NA,many,TRBJ2-3,CAWSASGPPLDTQYF,TGTGCCTGGAGTGCTTCGGGACCCCCGTTAGATACGCAGTATTTT
TRBV24-1,TRBD1,NA,TRBJ2-7,CATSDSGQGSYEQYF,TGTGCCACCAGTGACTCGGGACAGGGTTCCTACGAGCAGTACTTC
TRBV20-1,NA,many,TRBJ2-4,CSARRVNIQYF,TGCAGTGCTAGACGAGTAAACATTCAGTACTTC
TRBV12-3/TRBV12-4,TRBD2,few,TRBJ2-3,CASSLRLHLSGRGSTDTQYF,TGTGCCAGCAGTTTACGCCTACACCTGAGCGGGAGAGGGAGCACAGATACGCAGTATTTT